This paragraph reports one T cell receptor beta chain. Its antigen is as yet unknown. The assay was immunoSEQ multiplex PCR, and TCRdb's table has in-frame clones only and misses some. In the table there are roughly 120,000 clones, around 84% of which are singletons. The data are from a study of radiation and T cells in renal cell carcinoma. Whole-study results and caveats: In blood, top tumor clones expanded by 2 weeks, shrinking by 4. Baseline intratumoral clonotype presence is unknown without pretreatment biopsies.

The germline CDR1 and CDR2 sequences are WNHNN and SYGVQD (reference sequence). The CDR3 loop spans 14 amino acids. Trimming took off 2 bases at V and 0 bases at J, with 7 bases between the two ends. The time point here: baseline pretreatment blood. The treatment denotes: 15 Gy SBRT to primary tumor, nephrectomy 4 weeks later. Serial blood draws occurred at baseline and 2 and 4 weeks post-SBRT. This renal cell carcinoma was of the clear cell type. The clonotype comes from a woman aged 55-69 years with renal cell carcinoma. The source material was blood, sampled from a patient whose treatment included radiotherapy and nephrectomy. The chain couples TRBV10-1 to TRBJ1-1, with D uncertain. The CDR3 sequence is CASSEKGLNTEAFF. The CDR3, as DNA: TGCGCCAGCAGTGAGAAAGGCCTGAACACTGAAGCTTTCTTT.